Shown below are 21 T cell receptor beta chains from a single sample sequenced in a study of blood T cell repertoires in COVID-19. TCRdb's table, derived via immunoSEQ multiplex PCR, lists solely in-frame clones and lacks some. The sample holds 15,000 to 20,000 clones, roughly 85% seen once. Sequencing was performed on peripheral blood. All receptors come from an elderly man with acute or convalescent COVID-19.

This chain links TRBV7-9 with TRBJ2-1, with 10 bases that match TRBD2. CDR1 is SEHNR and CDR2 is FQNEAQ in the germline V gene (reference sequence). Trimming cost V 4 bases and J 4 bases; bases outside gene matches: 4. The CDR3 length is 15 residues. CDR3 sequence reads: CASSSTSGEYNEQFF. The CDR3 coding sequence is TGTGCCAGCAGCTCCACTAGCGGGGAGTACAATGAGCAGTTCTTC.

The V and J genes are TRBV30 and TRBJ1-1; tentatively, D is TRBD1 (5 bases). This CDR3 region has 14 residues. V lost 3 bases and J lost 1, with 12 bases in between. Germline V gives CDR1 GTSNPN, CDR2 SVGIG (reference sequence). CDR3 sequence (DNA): TGTGCCTGGAGCGCGGGACGCCCGAACACTGAAGCTTTCTTT. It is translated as CAWSAGRPNTEAFF.

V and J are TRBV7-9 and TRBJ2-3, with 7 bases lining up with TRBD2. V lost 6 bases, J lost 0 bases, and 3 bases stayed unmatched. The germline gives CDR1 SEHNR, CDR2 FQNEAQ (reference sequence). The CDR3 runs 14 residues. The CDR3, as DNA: TGTGCCAGCAGGCCCGGGGGGAGCACAGATACGCAGTATTTT. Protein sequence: CASRPGGSTDTQYF.

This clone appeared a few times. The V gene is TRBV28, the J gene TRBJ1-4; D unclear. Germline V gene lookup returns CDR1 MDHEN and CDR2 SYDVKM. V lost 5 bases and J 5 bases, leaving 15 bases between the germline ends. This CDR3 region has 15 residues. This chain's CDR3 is CASSTKAGSNEKLFF. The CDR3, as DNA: TGTGCCAGCAGTACCAAAGCGGGGAGCAATGAAAAACTGTTTTTT.

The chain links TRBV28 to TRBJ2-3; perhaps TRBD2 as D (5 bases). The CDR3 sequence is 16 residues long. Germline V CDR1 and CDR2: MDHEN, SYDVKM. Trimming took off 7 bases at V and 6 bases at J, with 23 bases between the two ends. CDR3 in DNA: TGTGCCAGCACGATAAACCCGAGGCTAGCATCCGATACGCAGTATTTT. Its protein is CASTINPRLASDTQYF.

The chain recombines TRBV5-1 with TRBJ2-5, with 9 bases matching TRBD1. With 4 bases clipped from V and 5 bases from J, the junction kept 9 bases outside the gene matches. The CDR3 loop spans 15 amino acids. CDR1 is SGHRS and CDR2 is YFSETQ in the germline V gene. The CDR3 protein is CASSPQTGGRETQYF. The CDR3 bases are TGCGCCAGCAGCCCTCAAACAGGGGGCAGGGAGACCCAGTACTTC. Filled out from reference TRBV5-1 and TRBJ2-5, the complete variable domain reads KAGVTQTPRYLIKTRGQQVTLSCSPISGHRSVSWYQQTPGQGLQFLFEYFSETQRNKGNFPGRFSGRQFSNSRSEMNVSTLELGDSALYLCASSPQTGGRETQYFGPGTRLLVL.

The CDR3 loop is CASSQRQGVSAFF. DNA for the CDR3: TGTGCCAGCAGCCAAAGACAGGGAGTTTCAGCTTTCTTT. The chain recombines TRBV14 with TRBJ1-1; TRBD1 agrees at 7 bases. Germline-derived CDR1 and CDR2 are SGHDN and FVKESK. V gave up 2 bases and J gave up 10 bases; unmatched junction bases: 7. The CDR3 has 13 residues.

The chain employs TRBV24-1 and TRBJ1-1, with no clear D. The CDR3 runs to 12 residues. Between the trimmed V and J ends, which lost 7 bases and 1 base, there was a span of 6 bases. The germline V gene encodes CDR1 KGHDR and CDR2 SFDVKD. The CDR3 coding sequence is TGTGCCACCAGCAGGCCGAACACTGAAGCTTTCTTT. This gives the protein CATSRPNTEAFF.

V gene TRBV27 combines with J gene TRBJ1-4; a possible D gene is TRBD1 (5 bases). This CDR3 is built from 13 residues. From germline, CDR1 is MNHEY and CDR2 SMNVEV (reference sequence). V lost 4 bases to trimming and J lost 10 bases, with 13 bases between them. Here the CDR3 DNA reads TGTGCCAGCAGTTGGGTGGCCCAGGGAAAACTGTTTTTT. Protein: CASSWVAQGKLFF.

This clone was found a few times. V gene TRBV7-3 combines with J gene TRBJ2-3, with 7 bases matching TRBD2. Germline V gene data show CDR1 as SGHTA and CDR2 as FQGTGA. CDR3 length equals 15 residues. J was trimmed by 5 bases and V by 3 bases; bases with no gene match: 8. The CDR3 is CASSLGLAELDTQYF. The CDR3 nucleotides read TGTGCCAGCAGCTTGGGGCTAGCGGAACTAGATACGCAGTATTTT. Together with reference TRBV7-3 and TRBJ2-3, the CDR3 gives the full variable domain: GAGVSQTPSNKVTEKGKYVELRCDPISGHTALYWYRQSLGQGPEFLIYFQGTGAADDSGLPNDRFFAVRPEGSVSTLKIQRTERGDSAVYLCASSLGLAELDTQYFGPGTRLTVL.

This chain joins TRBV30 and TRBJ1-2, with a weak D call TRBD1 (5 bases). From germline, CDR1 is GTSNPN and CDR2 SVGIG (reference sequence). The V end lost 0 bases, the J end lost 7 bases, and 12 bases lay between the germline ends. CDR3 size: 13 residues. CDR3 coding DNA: TGTGCCTGGAGTGTGGGTCAGGGCGGTGGCTACACCTTC. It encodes CAWSVGQGGGYTF.

The CDR3 here is CASSPQGLFTDTQYF. DNA for the CDR3: TGTGCCAGCAGCCCACAGGGTCTCTTCACAGATACGCAGTATTTT. The V and J genes are TRBV7-8 and TRBJ2-3; tentative D call: TRBD1 (6 bases). CDR1 and CDR2 (germline): SGHVS, FQNEAQ. The CDR3 sequence is 15 residues long. V lost 5 bases and J lost 2, with 14 bases in between. Using reference TRBV7-8 and TRBJ2-3 for the parts outside the CDR3, the full variable domain is GAGVSQSPRYKVAKRGQDVALRCDPISGHVSLFWYQQALGQGPEFLTYFQNEAQLDKSGLPSDRFFAERPEGSVSTLKIQRTQQEDSAVYLCASSPQGLFTDTQYFGPGTRLTVL.

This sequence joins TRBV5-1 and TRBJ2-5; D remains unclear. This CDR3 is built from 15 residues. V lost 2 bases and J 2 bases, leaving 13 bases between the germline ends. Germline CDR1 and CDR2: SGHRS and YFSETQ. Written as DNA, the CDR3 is TGCGCCAGCAGCTTTTTCCCCGGTAGACAAGAGACCCAGTACTTC. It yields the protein CASSFFPGRQETQYF.

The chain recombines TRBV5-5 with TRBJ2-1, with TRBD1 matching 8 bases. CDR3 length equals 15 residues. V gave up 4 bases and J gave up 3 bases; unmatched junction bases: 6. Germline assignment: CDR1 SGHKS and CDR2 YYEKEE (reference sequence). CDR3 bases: TGTGCCAGCAGCCTCGACAGGGGAAACTACAATGAGCAGTTCTTC. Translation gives CASSLDRGNYNEQFF.

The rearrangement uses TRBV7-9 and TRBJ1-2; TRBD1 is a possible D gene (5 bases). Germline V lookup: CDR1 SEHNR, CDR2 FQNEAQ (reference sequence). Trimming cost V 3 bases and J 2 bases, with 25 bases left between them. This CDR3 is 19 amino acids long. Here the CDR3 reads CASSLFSAGGVSPNYGYTF. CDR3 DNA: TGTGCCAGCAGCTTGTTTTCAGCCGGGGGAGTCAGCCCAAACTATGGCTACACCTTC.

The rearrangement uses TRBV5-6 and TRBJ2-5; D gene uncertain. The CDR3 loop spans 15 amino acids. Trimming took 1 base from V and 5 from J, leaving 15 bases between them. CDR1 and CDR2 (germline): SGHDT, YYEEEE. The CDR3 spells CASSLYGSTGETQYF. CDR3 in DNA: TGTGCCAGCAGCTTGTATGGCTCGACCGGGGAGACCCAGTACTTC. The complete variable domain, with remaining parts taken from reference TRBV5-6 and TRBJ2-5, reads DAGVTQSPTHLIKTRGQQVTLRCSPKSGHDTVSWYQQALGQGPQFIFQYYEEEERQRGNFPDRFSGHQFPNYSSELNVNALLLGDSALYLCASSLYGSTGETQYFGPGTRLLVL.

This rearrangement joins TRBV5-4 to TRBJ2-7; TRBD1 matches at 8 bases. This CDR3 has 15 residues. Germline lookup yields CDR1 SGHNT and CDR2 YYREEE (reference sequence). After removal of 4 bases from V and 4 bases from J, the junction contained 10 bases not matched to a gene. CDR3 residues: CASSAGQERFYEQYF. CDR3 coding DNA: TGTGCCAGCAGCGCGGGACAGGAACGTTTTTACGAGCAGTACTTC. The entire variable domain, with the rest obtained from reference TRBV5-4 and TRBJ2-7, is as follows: ETGVTQSPTHLIKTRGQQVTLRCSSQSGHNTVSWYQQALGQGPQFIFQYYREEENGRGNFPPRFSGLQFPNYSSELNVNALELDDSALYLCASSAGQERFYEQYFGPGTRLTVT.

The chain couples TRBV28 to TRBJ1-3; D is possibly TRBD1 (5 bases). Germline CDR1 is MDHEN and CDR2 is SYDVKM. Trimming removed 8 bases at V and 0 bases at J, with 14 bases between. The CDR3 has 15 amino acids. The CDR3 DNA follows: TGTGCCAGCCTGTCGACAGCCACCTCTGGAAACACCATATATTTT. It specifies CASLSTATSGNTIYF.

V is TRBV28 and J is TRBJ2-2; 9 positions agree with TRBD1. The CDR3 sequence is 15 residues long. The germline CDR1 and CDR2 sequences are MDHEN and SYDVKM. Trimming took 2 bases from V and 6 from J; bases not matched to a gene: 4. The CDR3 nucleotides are TGTGCCAGCAGTTTACCCGGGACAGGGTCCGGGGAGCTGTTTTTT. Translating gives CASSLPGTGSGELFF.

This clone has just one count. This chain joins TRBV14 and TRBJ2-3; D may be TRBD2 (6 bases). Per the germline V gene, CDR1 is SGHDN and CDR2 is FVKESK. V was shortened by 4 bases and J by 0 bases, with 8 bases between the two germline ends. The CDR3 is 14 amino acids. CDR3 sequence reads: CASSRGISTDTQYF. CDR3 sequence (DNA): TGTGCCAGCAGCCGCGGGATCAGCACAGATACGCAGTATTTT.

CDR3 loop: CAWGRGQGAGQPQHF. The CDR3 DNA follows: TGTGCCTGGGGGCGGGGACAGGGGGCCGGACAGCCCCAGCATTTT. The V call is TRBV30, the J call TRBJ1-5, with TRBD1 matching over 12 bases. This CDR3 spans 15 amino acids. CDR1 and CDR2 (germline): GTSNPN, SVGIG (reference sequence). Losses at the gene ends were 5 bases for V and 7 bases for J; bases not matched to a gene: 9. The complete variable domain, with remaining parts taken from reference TRBV30 and TRBJ1-5, reads SQTIHQWPATLVQPVGSPLSLECTVEGTSNPNLYWYRQAAGRGLQLLFYSVGIGQISSEVPQNLSASRPQDRQFILSSKKLLLSDSGFYLCAWGRGQGAGQPQHFGDGTRLSIL.